These T cell receptor beta chains were read from a single sample in a study of T cells after yellow fever vaccination. Using its own MiXCR run on the 5' RACE reads, TCRdb lists one record per CDR3 protein. The sample lists about 210,000 distinct CDR3 sequences; roughly 6.2% were seen once. Sequences were derived from CD4+ T cells sorted from PBMCs, sampled on the day of the yellow fever booster vaccination. Receptors originate from a man aged 25-40 years who received the YFV17D yellow fever vaccine. Each CDR3 is given with its conserved first and last residue. A D gene is named only where the DNA matches it firmly. Expanded clones get a size class; other rows say once, few or many, or leave the size out.

CDR3: CASSSLDNEKLFF
DNA: TGTGCCAGCAGTTCTCTAGACAATGAAAAACTGTTTTTT
size: NA
D: NA
V: TRBV27
J: TRBJ1-4
length: 13

CDR3: CSARTSGTSGELFF
DNA: TGCAGTGCAAGGACTAGCGGGACTTCCGGGGAGCTGTTTTTT
size: few
D: TRBD2
V: TRBV20-1
J: TRBJ2-2
length: 14

CDR3: CSVPTGSRETQYF
DNA: TGCAGCGTCCCGACAGGGTCGCGGGAGACCCAGTACTTC
size: NA
D: TRBD1
V: TRBV29-1
J: TRBJ2-5
length: 13

CDR3: CASSLADRTNYGYTF
DNA: TGTGCCAGCAGCTTAGCGGACAGGACTAACTATGGCTACACCTTC
size: few
D: TRBD1
V: TRBV7-2
J: TRBJ1-2
length: 15

CDR3: CASSPWGASKYEQYF
DNA: TGTGCCAGCTCCCCTTGGGGGGCTAGCAAATACGAGCAGTACTTC
size: few
D: NA
V: TRBV6-1
J: TRBJ2-7
length: 15

CDR3: CASSPRRTSYEQYF
DNA: TGTGCCAGCAGCCCCCGCCGAACCTCCTACGAGCAGTACTTC
size: many
D: NA
V: TRBV7-2
J: TRBJ2-7
length: 14

CDR3: CASSRTGNSGTEAFF
DNA: TGCGCCAGCAGCAGGACAGGTAATAGCGGCACTGAAGCTTTCTTT
size: few
D: TRBD1
V: TRBV5-1
J: TRBJ1-1
length: 15

CDR3: CASSRPLWQDNYGYTF
DNA: TGTGCCAGCAGCCGGCCCTTGTGGCAGGATAACTATGGCTACACCTTC
size: NA
D: NA
V: TRBV4-2
J: TRBJ1-2
length: 16

CDR3: CASSFGHTDTQYF
DNA: TGTGCCAGCAGCTTCGGACACACAGATACGCAGTATTTT
size: few
D: NA
V: TRBV7-2
J: TRBJ2-3
length: 13

CDR3: CAISGSTRGSGTDTQYF
DNA: TGTGCCATCAGTGGATCAACTCGCGGGAGTGGCACAGATACGCAGTATTTT
size: many
D: TRBD2
V: TRBV10-3
J: TRBJ2-3
length: 17

CDR3: CASSYEGALGTDTQYF
DNA: TGTGCCAGCAGTTACGAAGGGGCCCTCGGCACAGATACGCAGTATTTT
size: few
D: NA
V: TRBV6-5
J: TRBJ2-3
length: 16

CDR3: CASSLEPLPSEQFF
DNA: TGCGCCAGCAGCTTGGAGCCCTTACCCAGTGAGCAGTTCTTC
size: many
D: NA
V: TRBV5-1
J: TRBJ2-1
length: 14

CDR3: CSAVSGRAGNEQFF
DNA: TGCAGTGCTGTCAGCGGGAGGGCCGGGAATGAGCAGTTCTTC
size: few
D: TRBD2
V: TRBV20-1
J: TRBJ2-1
length: 14